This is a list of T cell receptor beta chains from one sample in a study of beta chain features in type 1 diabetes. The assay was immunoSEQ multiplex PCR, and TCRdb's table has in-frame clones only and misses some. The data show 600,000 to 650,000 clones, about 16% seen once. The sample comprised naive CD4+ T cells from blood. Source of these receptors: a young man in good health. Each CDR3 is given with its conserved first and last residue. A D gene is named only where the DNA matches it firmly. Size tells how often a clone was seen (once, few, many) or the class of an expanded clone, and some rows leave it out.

DNA: TGTGCCAGCAGCTTGGGCGGACTCAGCACAGATACGCAGTATTTT
CDR3: CASSLGGLSTDTQYF
D: .
J: TRBJ2-3
V: TRBV5-4
size: many
length: 15

DNA: TGTGCCAGCAGCTTGATGCCCCGAGGCAGGTCGTACGAGCAGTACTTC
CDR3: CASSLMPRGRSYEQYF
D: .
J: TRBJ2-7
V: TRBV7-9
size: few
length: 16

DNA: TGCAGCGTTACGGAGGCCTGGACAGGACCTCAGCAAGAGACCCAGTACTTC
CDR3: CSVTEAWTGPQQETQYF
D: TRBD1
J: TRBJ2-5
V: TRBV29-1
size: .
length: 17

DNA: TGTGCCAGCAGTTTGCCGGGGAGGGCCGACTATGGCTACACCTTC
CDR3: CASSLPGRADYGYTF
D: .
J: TRBJ1-2
V: TRBV28
size: few
length: 15

DNA: TGTGCCAGCAGCCCCCACAGGGTGTACAATGAGCAGTTCTTC
CDR3: CASSPHRVYNEQFF
D: .
J: TRBJ2-1
V: TRBV11-2
size: few
length: 14

DNA: TGTGCCAGCAGCTCCCCGGGACTAAAAGAGACCCAGTACTTC
CDR3: CASSSPGLKETQYF
D: TRBD2
J: TRBJ2-5
V: TRBV7-2
size: .
length: 14

DNA: TGTGCCTGGAAGGCCTCGAGGACATGGGCTAACTATGGCTACACCTTC
CDR3: CAWKASRTWANYGYTF
D: .
J: TRBJ1-2
V: TRBV30
size: few
length: 16

DNA: TGTGCCAGCAGCTTCTCGGATGAAAAACTGTTTTTT
CDR3: CASSFSDEKLFF
D: .
J: TRBJ1-4
V: TRBV11-2
size: .
length: 12

DNA: TGCGCCAGCAGCCAACAGCCTACTAATGAAAAACTGTTTTTT
CDR3: CASSQQPTNEKLFF
D: .
J: TRBJ1-4
V: TRBV4-1
size: .
length: 14

DNA: TGCGCCAGCAGTGACGGGGCTCCGGGAAACATTCAGTACTTC
CDR3: CASSDGAPGNIQYF
D: .
J: TRBJ2-4
V: TRBV10-2
size: few
length: 14

DNA: TGTGCCAGCAGCTTGGAGCTAGTTATAGGCAATGAGCAGTTCTTC
CDR3: CASSLELVIGNEQFF
D: .
J: TRBJ2-1
V: TRBV5-4
size: .
length: 15

DNA: TGTGCCATCAGTCCCAAGACAGGACCGAACACTGAAGCTTTCTTT
CDR3: CAISPKTGPNTEAFF
D: .
J: TRBJ1-1
V: TRBV10-3
size: few
length: 15

DNA: TGTGCCAGCAGTATGCGAGGGGGACAGAGCTCTGGAAACACCATATATTTT
CDR3: CASSMRGGQSSGNTIYF
D: TRBD1
J: TRBJ1-3
V: TRBV27
size: few
length: 17

DNA: TGCAGCGTTGGTTCTCAGGGGAGGGGGGAAAAACTGTTTTTT
CDR3: CSVGSQGRGEKLFF
D: .
J: TRBJ1-4
V: TRBV29-1
size: once
length: 14

DNA: TGTGCCAGCAGCTCGGGACGTAAGAACACTGAAGCTTTCTTT
CDR3: CASSSGRKNTEAFF
D: .
J: TRBJ1-1
V: TRBV11-3
size: few
length: 14

DNA: TGCGCCAGCAGCTTGTTAACCAATATAGAGCAGTTCTTC
CDR3: CASSLLTNIEQFF
D: .
J: TRBJ2-1
V: TRBV5-1
size: .
length: 13

DNA: TGTGCCAGCAGCCAATCCGGGACAGGGGGTGAAAAACTGTTTTTT
CDR3: CASSQSGTGGEKLFF
D: TRBD1
J: TRBJ1-4
V: TRBV4-2
size: few
length: 15

DNA: TGTGCCAGCAGTAGGGGGTTCCGCTACGAGCAGTACTTC
CDR3: CASSRGFRYEQYF
D: .
J: TRBJ2-7
V: TRBV7-3
size: .
length: 13

DNA: TGTGCCAGCAGCTTTAGGGCAGGTCATGAAAAACTGTTTTTT
CDR3: CASSFRAGHEKLFF
D: .
J: TRBJ1-4
V: TRBV5-4
size: few
length: 14

DNA: TGTGCCAGCAGTGTCCCGGGGAGGACTGGCTACACCTTC
CDR3: CASSVPGRTGYTF
D: .
J: TRBJ1-2
V: TRBV25-1
size: .
length: 13

DNA: TGTGCCAGCTCACCCGTCCGGGGTCAGGCGCGGTTC
CDR3: CASSPVRGQARF
D: .
J: TRBJ2-7
V: TRBV18
size: few
length: 12

DNA: TGCGCCAGCAGCCATCGACCGCTACTCTCTCTGGGGGCCAACGTCCTGACTTTC
CDR3: CASSHRPLLSLGANVLTF
D: .
J: TRBJ2-6
V: TRBV4-1
size: .
length: 18

DNA: TGTGCCAGCAGGAGACAGGGGAGGGAGACCCAGTACTTC
CDR3: CASRRQGRETQYF
D: TRBD1
J: TRBJ2-5
V: TRBV6-5
size: .
length: 13

DNA: TGTGCCAGCAGTTCCTACGACAGGGGGGTAATAGACCAGAACACCGGGGAGCTGTTTTTT
CDR3: CASSSYDRGVIDQNTGELFF
D: TRBD1
J: TRBJ2-2
V: TRBV13
size: .
length: 20

DNA: TGCGCCAGCAGCCAACGAGACCAAGAGACCCAGTACTTC
CDR3: CASSQRDQETQYF
D: .
J: TRBJ2-5
V: TRBV4-3
size: .
length: 13

DNA: TGTGCCAGCAGCGTTTATGAAGGTCGTACCGATACGCAGTATTTT
CDR3: CASSVYEGRTDTQYF
D: .
J: TRBJ2-3
V: TRBV9
size: .
length: 15

DNA: TGCGCCAGCAGCCAAGACGCCAATACGCAGTATTTT
CDR3: CASSQDANTQYF
D: .
J: TRBJ2-3
V: TRBV4-3
size: .
length: 12

DNA: TGTGCCAGTAACAGTGCGGGGGCTTTGGGCAATCAGCCCCAGCATTTT
CDR3: CASNSAGALGNQPQHF
D: .
J: TRBJ1-5
V: TRBV19
size: once
length: 16

DNA: TGTGCCAGCAGCCCGGCCGGGGTAGTCCGGACTACGCAGTATTTT
CDR3: CASSPAGVVRTTQYF
D: .
J: TRBJ2-3
V: TRBV7-2
size: few
length: 15

DNA: TGTGCCAGCAGCTTAGCTGTCAGGGGGTACGAGCAGTACTTC
CDR3: CASSLAVRGYEQYF
D: TRBD1
J: TRBJ2-7
V: TRBV7-9
size: few
length: 14

DNA: TGTGCCAGCAGTTGGGACAGGAAGAACACTGAAGCTTTCTTT
CDR3: CASSWDRKNTEAFF
D: TRBD1
J: TRBJ1-1
V: TRBV6-6
size: .
length: 14

DNA: TGTGCCAGCAGCTGGAGCCCCCCGGGGAACGAGCAGTACTTC
CDR3: CASSWSPPGNEQYF
D: .
J: TRBJ2-7
V: TRBV7-2
size: few
length: 14

DNA: TGTGCCAGCAGGTCCTTACGAAGCTCCTACAATGAGCAGTTCTTC
CDR3: CASRSLRSSYNEQFF
D: .
J: TRBJ2-1
V: TRBV11-2
size: .
length: 15

DNA: TGTGCCAAGGAGCAGGGGTCGCATCTTGGAAACACCATATATTTT
CDR3: CAKEQGSHLGNTIYF
D: .
J: TRBJ1-3
V: TRBV6-1
size: .
length: 15

DNA: TGTGCCAGCAGCTTGGCCGGCGGCAGGGGGAAGGATTATGGCTACACCTTC
CDR3: CASSLAGGRGKDYGYTF
D: TRBD1
J: TRBJ1-2
V: TRBV5-4
size: few
length: 17

DNA: TGTGCTAGTGGTTTGGTACTCGGGACAGGGGATAACACTGAAGCTTTCTTT
CDR3: CASGLVLGTGDNTEAFF
D: TRBD1
J: TRBJ1-1
V: TRBV12-5
size: .
length: 17

DNA: TGTGCCAGCAGCGTAGACAGGGGAACATACAATGAGCAGTTCTTC
CDR3: CASSVDRGTYNEQFF
D: TRBD1
J: TRBJ2-1
V: TRBV9
size: few
length: 15

DNA: TGTGCCAGCAGCTCCTACAGGGTCGGTGGAAACACCATATATTTT
CDR3: CASSSYRVGGNTIYF
D: .
J: TRBJ1-3
V: TRBV7-9
size: .
length: 15

DNA: TGTGCCAGCTCACCTGACAGGGTCTACGAGCAGTACTTC
CDR3: CASSPDRVYEQYF
D: TRBD1
J: TRBJ2-7
V: TRBV18
size: .
length: 13

DNA: TGTGCCAGCAGCGTAGAAGGACGGGGGACTAACAATGAGCAGTTCTTC
CDR3: CASSVEGRGTNNEQFF
D: TRBD2
J: TRBJ2-1
V: TRBV9
size: .
length: 16

DNA: TGTGCCAGCATCGACCTTAGACAGGGTGAAAACTATGGCTACACCTTC
CDR3: CASIDLRQGENYGYTF
D: TRBD1
J: TRBJ1-2
V: TRBV5-4
size: .
length: 16